The sequence of this T cell receptor beta chain was determined in a study of CD8 T cells in Susac syndrome. Broader study findings: The CD4+ T cell repertoires that were profiled in Susac syndrome showed no clonal expansion.

Random hexamers served to reverse transcribe roughly 0.5 to 1 ug RNA. The immunoSEQ assay covered 54 Vbeta and 13 Jbeta segments for CDR3. TCRdb reanalysed the immunoSEQ multiplex PCR reads using MiXCR and keeps one entry per CDR3 protein. Of more than 200,000 distinct CDR3 sequences listed, 94% are singletons. As to this clonotype: Its antigen is not known.

The CDR3 contains 14 residues. V dropped 5 bases and J dropped 8 bases, with 16 bases sitting between them. This chain uses TRBV12-3 or TRBV12-4 with TRBJ2-4, with D perhaps TRBD2 (5 bases). The sample consisted of CD4+ T cells from PBMCs. This receptor was identified in a human donor with Susac syndrome. The CDR3: CASSPAAPRDIQYF. CDR3 bases: TGTGCCAGCAGTCCAGCGGCTCCCCGGGACATTCAGTACTTC.